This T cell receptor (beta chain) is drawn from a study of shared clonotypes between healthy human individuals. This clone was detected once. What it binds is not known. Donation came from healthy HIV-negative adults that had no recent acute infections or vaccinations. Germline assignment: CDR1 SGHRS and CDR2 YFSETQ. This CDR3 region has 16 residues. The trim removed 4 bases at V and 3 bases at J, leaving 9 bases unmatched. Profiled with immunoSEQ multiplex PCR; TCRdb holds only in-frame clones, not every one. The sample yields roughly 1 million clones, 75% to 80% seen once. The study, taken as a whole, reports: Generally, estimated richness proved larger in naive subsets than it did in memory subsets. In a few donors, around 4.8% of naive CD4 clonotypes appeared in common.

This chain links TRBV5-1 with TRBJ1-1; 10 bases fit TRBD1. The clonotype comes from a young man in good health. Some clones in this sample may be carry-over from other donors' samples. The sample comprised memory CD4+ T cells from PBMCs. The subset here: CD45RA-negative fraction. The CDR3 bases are TGCGCCAGCAGCCGTTCCCTGACAGGGGGCTACACTGAAGCTTTCTTT. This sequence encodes CASSRSLTGGYTEAFF.